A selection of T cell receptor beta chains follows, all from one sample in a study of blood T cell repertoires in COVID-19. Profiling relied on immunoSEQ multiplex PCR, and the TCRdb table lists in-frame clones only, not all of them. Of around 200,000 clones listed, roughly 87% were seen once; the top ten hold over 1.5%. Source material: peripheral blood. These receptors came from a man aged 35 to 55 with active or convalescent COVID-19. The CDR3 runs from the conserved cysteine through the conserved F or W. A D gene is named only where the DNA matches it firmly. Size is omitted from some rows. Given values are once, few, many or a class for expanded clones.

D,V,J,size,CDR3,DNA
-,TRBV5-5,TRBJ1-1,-,CASSVERGTEAFF,TGTGCCAGCAGCGTTGAAAGGGGCACTGAAGCTTTCTTT
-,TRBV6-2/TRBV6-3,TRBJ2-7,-,CASSYTWPPSRLLDEQYF,TGTGCCAGCAGTTATACTTGGCCACCTTCACGACTCCTAGACGAGCAGTACTTC
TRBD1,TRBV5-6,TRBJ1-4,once,CASSFRATWTGPNEKLFF,TGTGCCAGCAGCTTCCGCGCCACCTGGACAGGCCCGAATGAAAAACTGTTTTTT
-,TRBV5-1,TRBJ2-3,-,CASSYGGSTDTQYF,TGCGCCAGCAGCTATGGAGGTAGCACAGATACGCAGTATTTT
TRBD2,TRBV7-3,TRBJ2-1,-,CASSSGLGALDEQFF,TGTGCCAGCAGCTCTGGACTAGGGGCATTGGATGAGCAGTTCTTC
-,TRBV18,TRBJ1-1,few,CASSPTTAKNTEAFF,TGTGCCAGCTCCCCTACCACAGCCAAGAACACTGAAGCTTTCTTT
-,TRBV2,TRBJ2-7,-,CASSEQGEAYEQYF,TGTGCCAGCAGTGAACAAGGGGAAGCCTACGAGCAGTACTTC
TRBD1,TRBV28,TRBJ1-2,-,CASMGGQASYGYTF,TGTGCCAGCATGGGCGGACAGGCATCCTATGGCTACACCTTC
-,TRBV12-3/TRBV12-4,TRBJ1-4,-,CASSDLVSEKLFF,TGTGCCAGCAGCGACCTAGTATCTGAAAAACTGTTTTTT
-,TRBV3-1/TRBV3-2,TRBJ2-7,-,CASSPSPLAYEQYF,TGTGCCAGCAGCCCTAGTCCCTTAGCCTACGAGCAGTACTTC
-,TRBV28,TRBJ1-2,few,CASRAGYSLVEQGSRGYTF,TGTGCCAGCAGGGCGGGGTATAGTTTAGTGGAGCAGGGTTCTCGTGGCTACACCTTC
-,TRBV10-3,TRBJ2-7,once,CAISGQYEQYF,TGTGCCATCAGTGGCCAGTACGAGCAGTACTTC
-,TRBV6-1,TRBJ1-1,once,CASSGRAGGLKGEAFF,TGTGCCAGCAGTGGGCGGGCAGGCGGATTGAAGGGTGAAGCTTTCTTT
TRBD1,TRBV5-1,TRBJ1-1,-,CASSGITGAHEAFF,TGCGCCAGCAGCGGTATTACAGGGGCCCATGAAGCTTTCTTT
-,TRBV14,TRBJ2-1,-,CASSQDLQNEQFF,TGTGCCAGCAGCCAAGATCTTCAGAATGAACAGTTCTTC
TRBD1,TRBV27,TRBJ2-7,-,CASSMKGQGAHEQYF,TGTGCCAGCAGTATGAAAGGACAGGGGGCCCACGAGCAGTACTTC
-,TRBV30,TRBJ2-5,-,CAWSRVGKETQYF,TGTGCCTGGAGTAGGGTCGGGAAAGAGACCCAGTACTTC
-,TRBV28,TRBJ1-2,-,CASSPTGGRYGYTF,TGTGCCAGCAGCCCCACCGGGGGGCGCTATGGCTACACCTTC
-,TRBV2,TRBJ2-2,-,CAIPSRAVSGELFF,TGTGCCATCCCTAGCCGAGCGGTGTCCGGGGAGCTGTTTTTT
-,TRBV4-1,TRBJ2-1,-,CASSSTSSYNEQFF,TGCGCCAGCAGCTCAACGAGCTCCTACAATGAGCAGTTCTTC
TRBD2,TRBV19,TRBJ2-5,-,CASRGAGGTEETQYF,TGTGCCAGTAGAGGAGCGGGAGGTACCGAAGAGACCCAGTACTTC
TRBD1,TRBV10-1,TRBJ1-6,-,CASSESVTGGYSPLHF,TGCGCCAGCAGTGAGTCGGTAACAGGGGGCTATTCACCCCTCCACTTT
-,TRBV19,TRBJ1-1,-,CASSIGHRLNTEAFF,TGTGCCAGTAGTATAGGGCACAGACTGAACACTGAAGCTTTCTTT
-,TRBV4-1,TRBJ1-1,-,CASSQVGVRTRGTEAFF,TGCGCCAGCAGCCAAGTAGGGGTCAGAACCAGGGGCACTGAAGCTTTCTTT
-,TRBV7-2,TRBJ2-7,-,CASSTNYEQYF,TGTGCCAGCAGCACAAACTACGAGCAGTACTTC
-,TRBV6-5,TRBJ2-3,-,CASSYGGDSTDTQYF,TGTGCCAGCAGTTACGGGGGCGATAGCACAGATACGCAGTATTTT
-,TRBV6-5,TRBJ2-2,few,CASSPGTANTGELFF,TGTGCCAGCAGCCCCGGGACTGCGAACACCGGGGAGCTGTTTTTT
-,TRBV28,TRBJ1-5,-,CASSLGEPQHF,TGTGCCAGCAGTTTGGGAGAGCCCCAGCATTTT
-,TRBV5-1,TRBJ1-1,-,CASTLTLGTTNTEAFF,TGCGCCAGCACTCTTACACTGGGGACAACGAACACTGAAGCTTTCTTT
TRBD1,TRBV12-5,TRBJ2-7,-,CASGRQGIENEQYF,TGTGCTAGTGGGAGACAGGGGATCGAAAACGAGCAGTACTTC
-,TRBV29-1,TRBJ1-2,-,CSVVGGDGDYGYTF,TGCAGCGTTGTTGGGGGCGATGGTGACTATGGCTACACCTTC
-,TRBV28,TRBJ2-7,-,CASSSGLSYEQYF,TGTGCCAGCAGTTCGGGACTTTCCTACGAGCAGTACTTC
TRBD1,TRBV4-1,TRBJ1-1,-,CASSQVGTGAFF,TGCGCCAGCAGCCAAGTGGGGACAGGGGCTTTCTTT
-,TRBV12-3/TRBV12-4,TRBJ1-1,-,CASSFTQYTEAFF,TGTGCCAGCAGTTTTACCCAGTACACTGAAGCTTTCTTT
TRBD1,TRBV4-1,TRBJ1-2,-,CASSPHRGQIYGYTF,TGCGCCAGCAGCCCGCATAGGGGGCAAATCTATGGCTACACCTTC
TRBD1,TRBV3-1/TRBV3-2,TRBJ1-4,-,CASSPRQGLNEKLFF,TGTGCCAGCAGCCCGCGACAGGGCTTAAATGAAAAACTGTTTTTT
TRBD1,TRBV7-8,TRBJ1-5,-,CASSARTGMSNQPQHF,TGTGCCAGCAGCGCGCGGACAGGGATGAGCAATCAGCCCCAGCATTTT
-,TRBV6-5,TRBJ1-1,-,CASRGGFEAFF,TGTGCCAGCAGAGGAGGATTTGAAGCTTTCTTT
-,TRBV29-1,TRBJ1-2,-,CSVSTLEAYGYTF,TGCAGCGTGTCGACACTGGAGGCCTATGGCTACACCTTC
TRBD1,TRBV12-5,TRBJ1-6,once,CASGRQDRGFNSPLHF,TGTGCTAGTGGTAGACAGGACAGGGGCTTTAATTCACCCCTCCACTTT
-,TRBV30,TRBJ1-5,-,CAWGHRDGQPQHF,TGTGCCTGGGGGCACAGGGATGGTCAGCCCCAGCATTTT